This T cell receptor beta chain was recorded in a study of CXCR3-negative and CXCR3-positive naive CD8 T cells. Study at large: Libraries each contributed about 1.5 +/- 0.3 million TRB reads, for roughly 130 million in total.

Turning to this clonotype: No antigen is known for it.

The CDR3 is 15 amino acids. Germline V lookup: CDR1 MNHEY, CDR2 SVGAGI. Broader study findings: With CXCR3 expression partially decreased after cryopreservation, most assays relied on fresh PBMCs. Each naive subset displayed comparably high diversity, whereas memory CD8+ cells displayed much lower diversity.

The TRB libraries of cDNA were built by UMI-labeled 5' RACE. TCRdb re-called the 5' RACE reads, yielding one record per CDR3 amino acid sequence without DNA. The sample holds fewer than 80,000 distinct CDR3 sequences. This TCR came from a human donor in good health. Some clones in this sample may be carry-over from other donors' samples. This chain links TRBV6-5 with TRBJ1-5; TCRdb's D call of TRBD1 is untestable without DNA. The sequencing sample was made of naive CXCR3- CD8+ T cells from blood. The subset here: CD45RO-CCR7+CD27+CD95- naive CD8+ T cells lacking CXCR3 (TNR3-). CDR3 region: CASSSRAGVHQPQHF.